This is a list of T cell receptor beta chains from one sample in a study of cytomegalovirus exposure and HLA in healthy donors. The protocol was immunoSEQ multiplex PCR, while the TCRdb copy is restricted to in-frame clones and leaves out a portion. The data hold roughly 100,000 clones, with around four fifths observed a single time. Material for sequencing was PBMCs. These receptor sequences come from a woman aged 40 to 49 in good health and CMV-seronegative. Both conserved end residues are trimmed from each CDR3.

CDR3: ASSLDRGRDETQY
J: TRBJ2-5
V: TRBV5-6

CDR3: ASSVALAGVGYEQY
J: TRBJ2-7
V: TRBV7-8

CDR3: ASKVGRGLEKQY
J: TRBJ2-5
V: TRBV5-1

CDR3: ASRRLGTSGSCEQY
J: TRBJ2-7
V: TRBV2

CDR3: ASSRRDEAF
J: TRBJ1-1
V: TRBV2

CDR3: ASSLEAGGSYEQY
J: TRBJ2-7
V: TRBV28

CDR3: SVVGQGGENEQF
J: TRBJ2-1
V: TRBV29-1

CDR3: ASSESLTSASYNEQF
J: TRBJ2-1
V: TRBV10-2

CDR3: ASSSGGELF
J: TRBJ1-4
V: TRBV7-2

CDR3: ASSLTSGTHEQY
J: TRBJ2-7
V: TRBV11-2

CDR3: ASRRDSGRSGELF
J: TRBJ2-2
V: TRBV7-2

CDR3: ASKGIYNSPLH
J: TRBJ1-6
V: TRBV6-1

CDR3: ASSLELTGPYGYT
J: TRBJ1-2
V: TRBV6-4

CDR3: ASSRDRGILNTEAF
J: TRBJ1-1
V: TRBV7-9

CDR3: ASSQEFRDEQPQH
J: TRBJ1-5
V: TRBV4-2

CDR3: ASSPLRGTVNYGYT
J: TRBJ1-2
V: TRBV28

CDR3: ASSLAAHSTDTQY
J: TRBJ2-3
V: TRBV6-5

CDR3: ASSPYRQGAIGTEAF
J: TRBJ1-1
V: TRBV5-1

CDR3: ASSPWGDQPQH
J: TRBJ1-5
V: TRBV5-1

CDR3: ASSPAGNTEAF
J: TRBJ1-1
V: TRBV18

CDR3: AIRQQGSGANVLT
J: TRBJ2-6
V: TRBV10-3

CDR3: ASSVEQGTYEQY
J: TRBJ2-7
V: TRBV2

CDR3: ASSYPGMGTDTQY
J: TRBJ2-3
V: TRBV6-6

CDR3: ASSVYSDRGGYNSPLH
J: TRBJ1-6
V: TRBV9

CDR3: ASSIGGTSKY
J: TRBJ2-3
V: TRBV19

CDR3: ASSPRLEETQY
J: TRBJ2-5
V: TRBV18

CDR3: ASSFPTGGNYGYT
J: TRBJ1-2
V: TRBV5-6

CDR3: ASRRQGPYTEAF
J: TRBJ1-1
V: TRBV27

CDR3: SVFTSGSSYEQY
J: TRBJ2-7
V: TRBV29-1

CDR3: ASSPGTNVNNEQF
J: TRBJ2-1
V: TRBV5-4

CDR3: ASSQGERSKPQH
J: TRBJ1-5
V: TRBV28

CDR3: ASSTSYGGTSNSPLH
J: TRBJ1-6
V: TRBV5-1

CDR3: SSSLRSDTQY
J: TRBJ2-3
V: TRBV7-9

CDR3: AISDYSSASYEQY
J: TRBJ2-7
V: TRBV10-3

CDR3: ASSFMAGGYEQY
J: TRBJ2-7
V: TRBV27

CDR3: ARSLVRERSSADTQY
J: TRBJ2-3
V: TRBV5-3

CDR3: ASSPSIDSYNEQF
J: TRBJ2-1
V: TRBV18

CDR3: ATAGGLPSYNEQF
J: TRBJ2-1
V: TRBV28

CDR3: ASSLSDRVIETQY
J: TRBJ2-5
V: TRBV28

CDR3: ASSLRDRQETQY
J: TRBJ2-5
V: TRBV5-5

CDR3: ASSKRDSRNQPQH
J: TRBJ1-5
V: TRBV7-8

CDR3: ASSQIQGSGYT
J: TRBJ1-2
V: TRBV2

CDR3: ASSPSGLAGVNEQF
J: TRBJ2-1
V: TRBV7-2

CDR3: ASTKRLDYTEAF
J: TRBJ1-1
V: TRBV6-1

CDR3: ASSARYQETQY
J: TRBJ2-5
V: TRBV6-1

CDR3: ASSRTSGDYEQY
J: TRBJ2-7
V: TRBV2

CDR3: ASSFDSGVAF
J: TRBJ1-1
V: TRBV5-1

CDR3: ASSDSLGGSKNIQY
J: TRBJ2-4
V: TRBV9

CDR3: ASSLDGHLNTEAF
J: TRBJ1-1
V: TRBV6-6

CDR3: ASSDSGGVADTQY
J: TRBJ2-3
V: TRBV6-4

CDR3: ASSFGSTTVNTEAF
J: TRBJ1-1
V: TRBV27

CDR3: ASSTKGNSPLH
J: TRBJ1-6
V: TRBV6-6

CDR3: ASSLTAANTEAF
J: TRBJ1-1
V: TRBV28

CDR3: ASSFGGRVHTDTQY
J: TRBJ2-3
V: TRBV28

CDR3: ATSRGQGRAENTGELF
J: TRBJ2-2
V: TRBV15

CDR3: ASMGLAGGTYNEQF
J: TRBJ2-1
V: TRBV19

CDR3: SAWTGDGYT
J: TRBJ1-2
V: TRBV20-1

CDR3: ASSIPGGEAF
J: TRBJ1-1
V: TRBV28

CDR3: ATTRRGDGELF
J: TRBJ2-2
V: TRBV15